A selection of T cell receptor beta chains follows, all from one sample in a study of blood T cell repertoires in COVID-19. Here immunoSEQ multiplex PCR was the method, and the copy in TCRdb shows in-frame clones only, minus some. The sample contains about 23,000 clones, approximately 92% of which appear only once. Sequences were obtained from peripheral blood. These receptors all come from a human donor in a cohort sampled during active COVID-19. Both conserved end residues are part of each CDR3. The order of the fields is CDR3 DNA, CDR3 protein, clone size, J gene, V gene, D gene. A D gene is named only where the DNA matches it firmly. Rows may omit the clone size; those that give it use once, few, many or a size class.

CDR3 DNA: TGTGCCGCGGGGACAGGGGGCGCGGGTCCAGATACGCAGTATTTT
CDR3 protein: CAAGTGGAGPDTQYF
clone size: NA
J gene: TRBJ2-3
V gene: TRBV5-4
D gene: TRBD1

CDR3 DNA: TGCGCCAGCAGCTTGGAAGGGGTACAGGTAGAGACCCAGTACTTC
CDR3 protein: CASSLEGVQVETQYF
clone size: NA
J gene: TRBJ2-5
V gene: TRBV5-1
D gene: NA

CDR3 DNA: TGTGCCAGCAGTTACTCGTCCGGGGAGTATGGCTACACCTTC
CDR3 protein: CASSYSSGEYGYTF
clone size: NA
J gene: TRBJ1-2
V gene: TRBV6-6
D gene: NA

CDR3 DNA: TGTGCCAGTAGCGATCGAGGGGGCGGAGGTGGCTACACCTTC
CDR3 protein: CASSDRGGGGGYTF
clone size: NA
J gene: TRBJ1-2
V gene: TRBV19
D gene: TRBD1

CDR3 DNA: TGTGCCAGCAGCGTCGGGAAAGGAAACACCATATATTTT
CDR3 protein: CASSVGKGNTIYF
clone size: NA
J gene: TRBJ1-3
V gene: TRBV9
D gene: NA

CDR3 DNA: TGTGCCAGCAGCTTGGCCTACAGGGACAACTACGAGCAGTACTTC
CDR3 protein: CASSLAYRDNYEQYF
clone size: once
J gene: TRBJ2-7
V gene: TRBV5-8
D gene: NA

CDR3 DNA: TGTGCCAGCAGTGATGCAGGGCCCTATGGCTACACCTTC
CDR3 protein: CASSDAGPYGYTF
clone size: NA
J gene: TRBJ1-2
V gene: TRBV2
D gene: NA

CDR3 DNA: TGTGCCAGCAGCTTAAGCGGCGGGGGGGCTTTAGATACGCAGTATTTT
CDR3 protein: CASSLSGGGALDTQYF
clone size: NA
J gene: TRBJ2-3
V gene: TRBV11-3
D gene: TRBD2

CDR3 DNA: TGCGCCAGCAGCCAAGGGGACAGGGAATACGCAGATACGCAGTATTTT
CDR3 protein: CASSQGDREYADTQYF
clone size: once
J gene: TRBJ2-3
V gene: TRBV4-3
D gene: TRBD1

CDR3 DNA: TGTGCCACCAGCAGAGGTGGAAGGGGCAGTAGCTCCTATAATTCACCCCTCCACTTT
CDR3 protein: CATSRGGRGSSSYNSPLHF
clone size: once
J gene: TRBJ1-6
V gene: TRBV15
D gene: NA

CDR3 DNA: TGTGCCAGTAGTATCCAGGGTGCCGATGGCTACACCTTC
CDR3 protein: CASSIQGADGYTF
clone size: NA
J gene: TRBJ1-2
V gene: TRBV19
D gene: NA

CDR3 DNA: TGTGCCAGCAGCTTAGACCAGGGGTGGACTGAAGCTTTCTTT
CDR3 protein: CASSLDQGWTEAFF
clone size: NA
J gene: TRBJ1-1
V gene: TRBV11-2
D gene: NA

CDR3 DNA: TGTGCCAGCAGCCTAGGACAGGGGGCAACCACCGGGGAGCTGTTTTTT
CDR3 protein: CASSLGQGATTGELFF
clone size: once
J gene: TRBJ2-2
V gene: TRBV9
D gene: TRBD1

CDR3 DNA: TGTGCCAGCAGCTTACAGCAGGGCTCGATGAACACTGAAGCTTTCTTT
CDR3 protein: CASSLQQGSMNTEAFF
clone size: NA
J gene: TRBJ1-1
V gene: TRBV5-4
D gene: NA

CDR3 DNA: TGCACCAGCAGCCGCAGAGGCGACCGGGACAGGGAAAAGGGGAACACTGAAGCTTTCTTT
CDR3 protein: CTSSRRGDRDREKGNTEAFF
clone size: NA
J gene: TRBJ1-1
V gene: TRBV1
D gene: NA

CDR3 DNA: TGTGCCAGCAGGGGGATTGGGGCGGGGGCCTACAATGAGCAGTTCTTC
CDR3 protein: CASRGIGAGAYNEQFF
clone size: NA
J gene: TRBJ2-1
V gene: TRBV27
D gene: TRBD2

CDR3 DNA: TGTGCCAGCAGCGTAGAAGGGACAGGGGGGTACGAGCAGTACTTC
CDR3 protein: CASSVEGTGGYEQYF
clone size: NA
J gene: TRBJ2-7
V gene: TRBV9
D gene: TRBD1

CDR3 DNA: TGTGCCAGCAGTGAGAGGCTGGGGGGAAAACTGTTTTTT
CDR3 protein: CASSERLGGKLFF
clone size: NA
J gene: TRBJ1-4
V gene: TRBV2
D gene: NA

CDR3 DNA: TGCAGTGCTAGAGCCGCCGGGGGCTACACCTTC
CDR3 protein: CSARAAGGYTF
clone size: NA
J gene: TRBJ1-2
V gene: TRBV20-1
D gene: NA

CDR3 DNA: TGTGCCAGCACCCCTACAGGGGGCCTGGGGGAGACCCAGTACTTC
CDR3 protein: CASTPTGGLGETQYF
clone size: NA
J gene: TRBJ2-5
V gene: TRBV6-5
D gene: TRBD1

CDR3 DNA: TGTGCCAGCAGCCCTGTAACCGGGGAGCAGTACTTC
CDR3 protein: CASSPVTGEQYF
clone size: NA
J gene: TRBJ2-7
V gene: TRBV5-5
D gene: NA

CDR3 DNA: TGTGCCAGCAGCCGACAGGGACGCTCCTACAATGAGCAGTTCTTC
CDR3 protein: CASSRQGRSYNEQFF
clone size: once
J gene: TRBJ2-1
V gene: TRBV9
D gene: TRBD1

CDR3 DNA: TGTGCCAGCAGCGTGGGCACCTACTACGAGCAGTACTTC
CDR3 protein: CASSVGTYYEQYF
clone size: once
J gene: TRBJ2-7
V gene: TRBV9
D gene: NA

CDR3 DNA: TGTGCCAGCAGCCCGGGGGGAACCCAAGAGACCCAGTACTTC
CDR3 protein: CASSPGGTQETQYF
clone size: NA
J gene: TRBJ2-5
V gene: TRBV5-4
D gene: TRBD2

CDR3 DNA: TGTGCCAGCAGCAAGGGAGGGGCCATGAACACTGAAGCTTTCTTT
CDR3 protein: CASSKGGAMNTEAFF
clone size: NA
J gene: TRBJ1-1
V gene: TRBV21-1
D gene: NA

CDR3 DNA: TGTGCCAGCACCATGACAGGGACCACTGAAGCTTTCTTT
CDR3 protein: CASTMTGTTEAFF
clone size: NA
J gene: TRBJ1-1
V gene: TRBV6-5
D gene: TRBD1

CDR3 DNA: TGCGCCAGCAGCTTGGATCCAGGGAGGGTCGGCTATAATTCACCCCTCCACTTT
CDR3 protein: CASSLDPGRVGYNSPLHF
clone size: NA
J gene: TRBJ1-6
V gene: TRBV5-1
D gene: NA

CDR3 DNA: TGTGCCAGCAGCTTAGCCCAGGGATACGAGCAGTACTTC
CDR3 protein: CASSLAQGYEQYF
clone size: NA
J gene: TRBJ2-7
V gene: TRBV7-9
D gene: NA

CDR3 DNA: TGTGCCTGGAGCGCCGGGACAGGGGGCGACTATGGCTACACCTTC
CDR3 protein: CAWSAGTGGDYGYTF
clone size: NA
J gene: TRBJ1-2
V gene: TRBV30
D gene: TRBD1

CDR3 DNA: TGCGCCAGCAGGTGGACAGGGTTTTCAGATACGCAGTATTTT
CDR3 protein: CASRWTGFSDTQYF
clone size: NA
J gene: TRBJ2-3
V gene: TRBV5-1
D gene: TRBD1

CDR3 DNA: TGTGCCAGCAGCTTATTCGGAGATAGCAATCAGCCCCAGCATTTT
CDR3 protein: CASSLFGDSNQPQHF
clone size: NA
J gene: TRBJ1-5
V gene: TRBV7-3
D gene: NA

CDR3 DNA: TGTGCCAGCAGTTTATCAATTGAAGCTTTCTTT
CDR3 protein: CASSLSIEAFF
clone size: NA
J gene: TRBJ1-1
V gene: TRBV28
D gene: NA

CDR3 DNA: TGTGCCAGCAGCCGGACAGGGACTGAGGGCTACACCTTC
CDR3 protein: CASSRTGTEGYTF
clone size: NA
J gene: TRBJ1-2
V gene: TRBV27
D gene: TRBD1

CDR3 DNA: TGCGCCAGCAGCTTGGAGCCAGGGTTGAACACTGAAGCTTTCTTT
CDR3 protein: CASSLEPGLNTEAFF
clone size: NA
J gene: TRBJ1-1
V gene: TRBV5-1
D gene: NA

CDR3 DNA: TGCGCCAGCAGTGTCTCAGGGGGCGAATTAGAGACCCAGTACTTC
CDR3 protein: CASSVSGGELETQYF
clone size: NA
J gene: TRBJ2-5
V gene: TRBV10-2
D gene: TRBD1

CDR3 DNA: TGTGCCAGCAGCCCAACAGGGGGGGTCGGCGAGCAGTACTTC
CDR3 protein: CASSPTGGVGEQYF
clone size: once
J gene: TRBJ2-7
V gene: TRBV5-4
D gene: NA

CDR3 DNA: TGCGCCAGCAGCTTGGACAGCGGTCCCTACGAGCAGTACTTC
CDR3 protein: CASSLDSGPYEQYF
clone size: NA
J gene: TRBJ2-7
V gene: TRBV5-1
D gene: NA

CDR3 DNA: TGCGCCAGCAGTCAATCGACCGCGCGGGGGGACTCCTACGAGCAGTACTTC
CDR3 protein: CASSQSTARGDSYEQYF
clone size: NA
J gene: TRBJ2-7
V gene: TRBV23-1
D gene: TRBD2

CDR3 DNA: TGTGCCAGTAAACAGGGGGCTATTTACTCTGGAAACACCATATATTTT
CDR3 protein: CASKQGAIYSGNTIYF
clone size: NA
J gene: TRBJ1-3
V gene: TRBV5-6
D gene: TRBD1

CDR3 DNA: TGTGCCGTTAGGGACAGGAGGGATCAGCCCCAGCATTTT
CDR3 protein: CAVRDRRDQPQHF
clone size: NA
J gene: TRBJ1-5
V gene: TRBV10-3
D gene: TRBD1

CDR3 DNA: TGTGCCAGCAGTTCACAGGGGATCGGCTATGGCTACACCTTC
CDR3 protein: CASSSQGIGYGYTF
clone size: NA
J gene: TRBJ1-2
V gene: TRBV6-2/TRBV6-3
D gene: TRBD1

CDR3 DNA: TGTGCCAGCAGCTTAAATCCCCGTTTTGAGGGAGCCTCCTACAATGAGCAGTTCTTC
CDR3 protein: CASSLNPRFEGASYNEQFF
clone size: few
J gene: TRBJ2-1
V gene: TRBV7-3
D gene: NA

CDR3 DNA: TGTGCCAGCAGCTTAGATCGCGGAGAGACCCAGTACTTC
CDR3 protein: CASSLDRGETQYF
clone size: few
J gene: TRBJ2-5
V gene: TRBV11-2
D gene: NA

CDR3 DNA: TGTGCCAGCAGTTACGTACAGACTGAAGCTTTCTTT
CDR3 protein: CASSYVQTEAFF
clone size: NA
J gene: TRBJ1-1
V gene: TRBV6-2/TRBV6-3
D gene: NA

CDR3 DNA: TGTGCCAGCAGCTTCTTCCTCCCCTCGGCGCAGGGGGCTTACGAGCAGTACTTC
CDR3 protein: CASSFFLPSAQGAYEQYF
clone size: NA
J gene: TRBJ2-7
V gene: TRBV7-8
D gene: TRBD1

CDR3 DNA: TGTGCCAGCAGCCCCGGCGGGGCCTTCTATGGCTACACCTTC
CDR3 protein: CASSPGGAFYGYTF
clone size: NA
J gene: TRBJ1-2
V gene: TRBV5-6
D gene: NA